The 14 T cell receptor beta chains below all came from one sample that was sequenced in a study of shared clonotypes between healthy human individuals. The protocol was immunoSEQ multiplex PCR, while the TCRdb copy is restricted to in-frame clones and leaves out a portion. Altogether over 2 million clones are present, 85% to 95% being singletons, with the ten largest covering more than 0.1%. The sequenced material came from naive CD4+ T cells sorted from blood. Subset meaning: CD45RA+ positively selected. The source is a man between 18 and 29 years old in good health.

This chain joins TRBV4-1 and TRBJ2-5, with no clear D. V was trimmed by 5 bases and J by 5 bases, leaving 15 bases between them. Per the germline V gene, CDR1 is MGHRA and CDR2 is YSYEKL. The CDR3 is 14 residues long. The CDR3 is CASSKLDDLETQYF. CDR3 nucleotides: TGCGCCAGCAGCAAATTAGACGATCTCGAGACCCAGTACTTC.

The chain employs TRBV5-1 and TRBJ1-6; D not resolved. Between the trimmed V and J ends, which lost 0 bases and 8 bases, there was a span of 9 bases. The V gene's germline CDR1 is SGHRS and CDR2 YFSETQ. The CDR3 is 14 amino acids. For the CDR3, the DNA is TGCGCCAGCAGCTTGGGGGCAGTTTATTCACCCCTCCACTTT. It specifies CASSLGAVYSPLHF.

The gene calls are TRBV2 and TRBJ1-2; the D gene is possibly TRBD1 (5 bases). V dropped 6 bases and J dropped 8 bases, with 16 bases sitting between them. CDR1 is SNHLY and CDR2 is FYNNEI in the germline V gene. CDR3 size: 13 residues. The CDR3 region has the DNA TGTGCCAGCAGGGAACAGGCGGCCAACGGCTACACCTTC. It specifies CASREQAANGYTF. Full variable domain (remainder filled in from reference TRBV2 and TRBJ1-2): EPEVTQTPSHQVTQMGQEVILRCVPISNHLYFYWYRQILGQKVEFLVSFYNNEISEKSEIFDDQFSVERPDGSNFTLKIRSTKLEDSAMYFCASREQAANGYTFGSGTRLTVV.

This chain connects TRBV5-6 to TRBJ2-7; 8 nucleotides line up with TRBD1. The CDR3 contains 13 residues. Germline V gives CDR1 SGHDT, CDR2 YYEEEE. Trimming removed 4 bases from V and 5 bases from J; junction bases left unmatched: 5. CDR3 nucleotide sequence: TGTGCCAGCAGCCGCGGACAGGGCCACGAGCAGTACTTC. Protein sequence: CASSRGQGHEQYF.

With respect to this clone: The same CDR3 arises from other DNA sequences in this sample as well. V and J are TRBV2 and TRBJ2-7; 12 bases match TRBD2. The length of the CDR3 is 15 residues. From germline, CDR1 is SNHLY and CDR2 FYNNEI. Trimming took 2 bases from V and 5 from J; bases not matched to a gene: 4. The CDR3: CASSELLAGGHEQYF. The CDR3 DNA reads TGTGCCAGCAGTGAACTACTAGCGGGGGGCCACGAGCAGTACTTC.

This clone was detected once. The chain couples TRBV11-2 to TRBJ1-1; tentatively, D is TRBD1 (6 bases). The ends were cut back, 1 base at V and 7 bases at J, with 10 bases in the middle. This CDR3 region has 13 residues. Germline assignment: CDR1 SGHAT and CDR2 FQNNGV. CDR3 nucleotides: TGTGCCAGCAGCTTAGGGGGGGCGAGTGAAGCTTTCTTT. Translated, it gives CASSLGGASEAFF.

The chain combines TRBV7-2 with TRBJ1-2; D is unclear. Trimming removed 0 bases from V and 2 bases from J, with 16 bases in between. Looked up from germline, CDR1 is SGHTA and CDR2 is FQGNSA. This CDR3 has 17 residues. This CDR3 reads CASSLAGSSSSNYGYTF. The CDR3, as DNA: TGTGCCAGCAGCTTAGCTGGCAGTTCATCTTCGAACTATGGCTACACCTTC.

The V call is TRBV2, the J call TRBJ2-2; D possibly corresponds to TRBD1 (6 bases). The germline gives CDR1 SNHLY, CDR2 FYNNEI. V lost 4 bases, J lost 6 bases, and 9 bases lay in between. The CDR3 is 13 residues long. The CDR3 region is CASSGQESGELFF. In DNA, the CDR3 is TGTGCCAGCAGTGGACAGGAGTCCGGGGAGCTGTTTTTT.

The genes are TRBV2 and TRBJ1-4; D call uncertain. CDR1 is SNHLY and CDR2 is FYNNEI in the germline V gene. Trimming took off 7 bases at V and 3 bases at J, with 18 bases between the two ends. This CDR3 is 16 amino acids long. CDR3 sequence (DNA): TGTGCCAGCATTCGTACCGACGCGTCCCCTAATGAAAAACTGTTTTTT. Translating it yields CASIRTDASPNEKLFF.

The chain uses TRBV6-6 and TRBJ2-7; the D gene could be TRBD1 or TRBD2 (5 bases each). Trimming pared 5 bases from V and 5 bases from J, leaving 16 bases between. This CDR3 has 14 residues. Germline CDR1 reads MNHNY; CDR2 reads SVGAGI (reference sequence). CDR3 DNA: TGTGCCAGCAGTCTCGGGGCCCAAGACAACGAGCAGTACTTC. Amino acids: CASSLGAQDNEQYF.

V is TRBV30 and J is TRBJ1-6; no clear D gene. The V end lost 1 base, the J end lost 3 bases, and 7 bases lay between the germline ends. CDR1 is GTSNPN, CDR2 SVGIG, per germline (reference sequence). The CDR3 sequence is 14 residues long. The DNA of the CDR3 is TGTGCCTGGAGTGGGCAGCTCTATAATTCACCCCTCCACTTT. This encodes CAWSGQLYNSPLHF.

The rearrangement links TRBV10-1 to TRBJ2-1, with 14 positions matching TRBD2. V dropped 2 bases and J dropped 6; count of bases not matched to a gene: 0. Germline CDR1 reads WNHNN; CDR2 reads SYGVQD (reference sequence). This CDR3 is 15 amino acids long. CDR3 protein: CASSEGTSGSNEQFF. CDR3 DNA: TGCGCCAGCAGTGAGGGGACTAGCGGGAGCAATGAGCAGTTCTTC.

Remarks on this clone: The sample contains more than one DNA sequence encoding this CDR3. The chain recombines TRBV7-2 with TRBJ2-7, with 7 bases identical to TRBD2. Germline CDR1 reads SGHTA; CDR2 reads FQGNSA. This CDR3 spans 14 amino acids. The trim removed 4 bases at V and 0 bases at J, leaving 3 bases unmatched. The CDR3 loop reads CASSSSGNSYEQYF. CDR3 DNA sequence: TGTGCCAGCAGCTCTAGCGGTAACTCCTACGAGCAGTACTTC.

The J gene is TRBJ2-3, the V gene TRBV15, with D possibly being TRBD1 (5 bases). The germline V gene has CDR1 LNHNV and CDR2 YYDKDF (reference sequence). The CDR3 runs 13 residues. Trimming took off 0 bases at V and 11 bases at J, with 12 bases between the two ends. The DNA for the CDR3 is TGTGCCACCAGCAGAGATCGGGTTCAGGGGCAGTATTTT. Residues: CATSRDRVQGQYF.